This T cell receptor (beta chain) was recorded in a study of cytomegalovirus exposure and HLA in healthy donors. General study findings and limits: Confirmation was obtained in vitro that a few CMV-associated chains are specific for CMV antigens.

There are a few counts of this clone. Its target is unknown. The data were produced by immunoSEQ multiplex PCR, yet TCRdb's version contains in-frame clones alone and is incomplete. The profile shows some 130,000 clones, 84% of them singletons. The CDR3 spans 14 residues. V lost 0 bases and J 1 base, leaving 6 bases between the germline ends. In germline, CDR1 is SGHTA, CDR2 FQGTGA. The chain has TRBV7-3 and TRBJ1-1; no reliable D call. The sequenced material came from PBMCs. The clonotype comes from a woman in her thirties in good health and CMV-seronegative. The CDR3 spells CASSLTGRNTEAFF. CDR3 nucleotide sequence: TGTGCCAGCAGCTTAACAGGGAGGAACACTGAAGCTTTCTTT.